This entry is about one TCR beta chain. Its target is unknown. The V end was cut by 10 bases, the J end by 0 bases, with 12 bases between. This CDR3 is built from 14 residues. The use of a sample-barcoded 5' primer and a J-beta primer mix characterized a second PCR of about 6 to 12 cycles. Each CDR3 protein is one row after TCRdb ran MiXCR on the 5' RACE reads. Here the sample spans 1.5 million to 2 million distinct CDR3 sequences, around 50% being singletons. Researchers collected about 9.1 milliliters of peripheral blood from every single donor. The data stem from a study of blood T cells in healthy people across ages. Points from the study as a whole: TCR beta diversity, measured per million T cells, fell in a roughly linear way with age.

Sequenced: blood. The chain carries TRBV12-3 or TRBV12-4 and TRBJ2-2, with D unresolved. The TCR was taken from a woman aged 40 to 50 in good health. CDR3 amino acids: CATQYRANTGELFF. The CDR3 coding sequence is TGTGCCACACAGTACCGTGCGAACACCGGGGAGCTGTTTTTT.